Below are 28 T cell receptor beta chains sequenced from a single sample in a study of cytomegalovirus exposure and HLA in healthy donors. Researchers ran the PCR with 60 Vbeta and 13 Jbeta primers. TCRdb keeps only in-frame clones here, not all; method: immunoSEQ multiplex PCR. The data show about 89,000 clones, 77% seen once. The specimen sequenced was PBMCs. Every receptor here comes from a young man in good health and CMV-seronegative.

The J gene is TRBJ2-2, the V gene TRBV9; tentative D call: TRBD1 (5 bases). CDR1 is SGDLS and CDR2 is YYNGEE in the germline V gene. The CDR3 extends over 15 amino acids. V lost 0 bases to trimming and J lost 2 bases, with 8 bases between them. The CDR3 sequence is CASSVVQGNTGELFF. CDR3 nucleotides: TGTGCCAGCAGCGTAGTTCAGGGAAACACCGGGGAGCTGTTTTTT. Drawing the rest from reference TRBV9 and TRBJ2-2, the complete variable domain is DSGVTQTPKHLITATGQRVTLRCSPRSGDLSVYWYQQSLDQGLQFLIQYYNGEERAKGNILERFSAQQFPDLHSELNLSSLELGDSALYFCASSVVQGNTGELFFGEGSRLTVL.

The genes are TRBV29-1 and TRBJ2-1, with 10 bases matching TRBD2. V trimming: 7 bases; J trimming: 7 bases; junction bases outside the gene matches: 19. The germline V gene has CDR1 SQVTM and CDR2 ANQGSEA. This CDR3 spans 17 amino acids. CDR3 sequence: CSAGMGASGGRGNEQFF. The DNA of the CDR3 is TGCAGCGCCGGAATGGGCGCTAGCGGGGGTAGGGGGAATGAGCAGTTCTTC.

This clone has a handful of counts. The rearrangement uses TRBV4-1 and TRBJ1-1; possibly TRBD1 for D (6 bases). Germline CDR1 and CDR2: MGHRA and YSYEKL. The CDR3 is 16 residues long. The V gene lost 0 bases and the J gene lost 4 bases, with 15 bases spanning the gap. CDR3 nucleotide sequence: TGCGCCAGCAGCCAAGAACGGCACAGGGTCGGCACTGAAGCTTTCTTT. This codes for CASSQERHRVGTEAFF.

The chain combines TRBV10-3 with TRBJ2-5; perhaps TRBD1 as D (6 bases). The V and J ends lost 6 bases and 2 bases respectively, with 13 bases between them. Germline lookup yields CDR1 ENHRY and CDR2 SYGVKD. The CDR3 runs 14 residues. As DNA, the CDR3 is TGTGCCATCAGAGCAGGGGTGTCTCAAGAGACCCAGTACTTC. It codes for CAIRAGVSQETQYF.

The CDR3 here is CASSFLRGSSTNEKLFF. The CDR3 DNA sequence: TGTGCCAGCAGCTTCCTCAGGGGGAGTTCAACTAATGAAAAACTGTTTTTT. J is TRBJ1-4 and V is TRBV7-2; TRBD1 matches 7 bases. V was pared by 3 bases and J by 0 bases, with 7 bases of the junction left unmatched. The germline V gene has CDR1 SGHTA and CDR2 FQGNSA. CDR3 length: 17 residues.

This rearrangement joins TRBV5-1 to TRBJ2-3; the D gene is possibly TRBD1 (6 bases). V was pared by 5 bases and J by 2 bases, with 15 bases between. The CDR3 is 15 amino acids. The germline CDR1 and CDR2 sequences are SGHRS and YFSETQ. Written as DNA, the CDR3 is TGCGCCAGCAGTTTCGCTGGACAGACCACAGATACGCAGTATTTT. Amino acid sequence: CASSFAGQTTDTQYF.

V gene TRBV11-2 combines with J gene TRBJ1-2; 8 nucleotides line up with TRBD1. The CDR3 has 15 amino acids. CDR1 and CDR2 (germline): SGHAT, FQNNGV. V lost 5 bases, J lost 9 bases, and 14 bases stayed unmatched. The CDR3: CASSPGQGDQGSYTF. The CDR3 nucleotides read TGTGCCAGCAGCCCAGGACAGGGAGACCAAGGGAGCTACACCTTC.

V usage is TRBV27 and J usage is TRBJ1-5, with D possibly matching TRBD1 (6 bases). CDR3 length: 17 amino acids. V was clipped by 5 bases and J by 2 bases, with 19 bases between them. Germline-derived CDR1 and CDR2 are MNHEY and SMNVEV (reference sequence). The CDR3 is CASSPTGRGGGNQPQHF. DNA for the CDR3: TGTGCCAGCAGTCCTACGGGCCGAGGGGGTGGCAATCAGCCCCAGCATTTT.

V usage is TRBV28 and J usage is TRBJ2-5; TRBD1 agrees at 7 bases. CDR3 length: 13 residues. Germline CDR1 is MDHEN and CDR2 is SYDVKM. J lost 4 bases, V lost 4 bases, and 3 bases had no gene match. For the CDR3, the DNA is TGTGCCAGCAGTTCAGGACAGGCAGAGACCCAGTACTTC. This codes for CASSSGQAETQYF.

The chain carries TRBV9 and TRBJ2-3, with a weak D call TRBD2 (7 bases). CDR1 is SGDLS and CDR2 is YYNGEE in the germline V gene. V lost 0 bases, J lost 2 bases, and 16 bases lay in between. This CDR3 region has 17 residues. The CDR3 sequence is CASSVAGAGANTDTQYF. The CDR3 DNA is TGTGCCAGCAGCGTAGCAGGGGCGGGGGCGAACACAGATACGCAGTATTTT.

V and J are TRBV6-4 and TRBJ2-5, with TRBD2 identical over 11 bases. The CDR3 extends over 17 amino acids. V dropped 0 bases and J dropped 3; count of bases not matched to a gene: 6. CDR1 and CDR2 from the germline V gene are MRHNA and SNTAGT. The CDR3 region has the DNA TGTGCCAGCAGTGACTCGCCGGTAGCGGGAGGGAAAGAGACCCAGTACTTC. It codes for CASSDSPVAGGKETQYF.

The genes are TRBV11-2 and TRBJ2-1, with 9 bases lining up with TRBD2. The CDR3 has 16 amino acids. CDR1 and CDR2 (germline): SGHAT, FQNNGV. Trimming took 4 bases from V and 7 from J; bases not matched to a gene: 11. DNA for the CDR3: TGTGCCAGCAGCTCATTAGCGGGAGAACTACGTAATGAGCAGTTCTTC. It specifies CASSSLAGELRNEQFF.

This clone turned up a few times. The chain uses TRBV6-1 and TRBJ1-4; 9 nucleotides agree with TRBD1. Germline V gene lookup returns CDR1 MNHNS and CDR2 SASEGT. The trim removed 6 bases at V and 7 bases at J, leaving 9 bases unmatched. This CDR3 comprises 15 residues. The CDR3 nucleotides are TGTGCCAGCAGGGGAACAGGGGGCGTAGGTGAAAAACTGTTTTTT. Translation: CASRGTGGVGEKLFF.

This sequence joins TRBV28 and TRBJ1-2, with TRBD1 matching over 10 bases. V lost 5 bases and J lost 3; bases outside the gene matches: 6. Per germline, CDR1 MDHEN and CDR2 SYDVKM. This CDR3 comprises 15 residues. The CDR3, as DNA: TGTGCCAGCAGTACACGGACAGGGGGGCACTATGGCTACACCTTC. Translated, it gives CASSTRTGGHYGYTF.

This rearrangement joins TRBV28 to TRBJ1-1, with 7 bases that match TRBD1. This CDR3 has 12 amino acids. V lost 3 bases and J lost 7; bases outside the gene matches: 2. Germline-derived CDR1 and CDR2 are MDHEN and SYDVKM. Here the CDR3 DNA reads TGTGCCAGCAGTTTTGGGGACAGTGAAGCTTTCTTT. As protein: CASSFGDSEAFF.

The chain recombines TRBV10-3 with TRBJ2-5, with 10 bases aligning to TRBD2. The end of the DNA aligns better with TRBJ2-7, so the J call may be wrong. This CDR3 is 14 amino acids long. Germline CDR1 reads ENHRY; CDR2 reads SYGVKD. The DNA for the CDR3 is TGTGCCATCAGGGGGACTAGCGACTCCTACGAGCAGTACTTC. Translation: CAIRGTSDSYEQYF.

The chain links TRBV6-1 to TRBJ2-5, with D uncertain. The V gene lost 5 bases and the J gene lost 5 bases, with 12 bases spanning the gap. The CDR3 spans 13 residues. Germline values: CDR1 MNHNS, CDR2 SASEGT. The CDR3 DNA is TGTGCCAGCAGTTCTAACGAGAGGGAGACCCAGTACTTC. Translation: CASSSNERETQYF.

The chain has TRBV5-1 and TRBJ2-1, with 8 bases identical to TRBD2. The CDR3 consists of 15 residues. The germline V gene encodes CDR1 SGHRS and CDR2 YFSETQ. The V and J ends lost 0 bases and 4 bases, in that order; junction bases with no gene match: 3. The chain's CDR3 is CASSLGAGVYNEQFF. In nucleotides, the CDR3 is TGCGCCAGCAGCTTGGGAGCGGGAGTATACAATGAGCAGTTCTTC. The whole variable domain, remainder taken from reference TRBV5-1 and TRBJ2-1, is KAGVTQTPRYLIKTRGQQVTLSCSPISGHRSVSWYQQTPGQGLQFLFEYFSETQRNKGNFPGRFSGRQFSNSRSEMNVSTLELGDSALYLCASSLGAGVYNEQFFGPGTRLTVL.

The chain has TRBV25-1 and TRBJ2-1; 9 nucleotides match TRBD2. Germline V lookup: CDR1 MGHDK, CDR2 SYGVNS. The CDR3 sequence is 17 residues long. The trim removed 3 bases at V and 2 bases at J, leaving 8 bases unmatched. In DNA, the CDR3 is TGTGCCAGCAGTGATTTTACGGGACTAGCAACCTACAATGAGCAGTTCTTC. This codes for CASSDFTGLATYNEQFF.

The chain recombines TRBV5-1 with TRBJ2-7; 12 bases line up with TRBD2. The junction had 5 bases not matched to a gene; V was cut back by 1 base and J by 0 bases. Germline lookup yields CDR1 SGHRS and CDR2 YFSETQ. This CDR3 is 17 amino acids long. Here the CDR3 reads CASSLRATSGSSYEQYF. The DNA of the CDR3 is TGCGCCAGCAGCTTGAGGGCGACTAGCGGGAGCTCCTACGAGCAGTACTTC.

The genes are TRBV7-2 and TRBJ2-7, with 10 bases matching TRBD1. V gave up 5 bases and J gave up 9 bases; unmatched junction bases: 19. Looked up from germline, CDR1 is SGHTA and CDR2 is FQGNSA. This CDR3 is built from 17 residues. DNA of the CDR3: TGTGCCAGCAGCCCCACAGCCGGGACAGGGGTTCTACGTGGGCAGTACTTC. Amino acids: CASSPTAGTGVLRGQYF.

The chain uses TRBV9 and TRBJ1-1; 8 positions match TRBD1. The CDR3 covers 16 residues. V shed 4 bases, J shed 0 bases, and the junction held 8 bases outside the gene matches. Germline V gene data show CDR1 as SGDLS and CDR2 as YYNGEE. CDR3 region: CASSPWTGSVNTEAFF. DNA of the CDR3: TGTGCCAGCAGCCCATGGACAGGGAGTGTGAACACTGAAGCTTTCTTT.

The gene calls are TRBV6-1 and TRBJ2-3; possible D gene TRBD1, 5 bases. CDR1 is MNHNS, CDR2 SASEGT, per germline. V shed 2 bases and J shed 4 bases, with 16 bases lying between them. The CDR3 length is 16 residues. As DNA, the CDR3 is TGTGCCAGCAGTGAAATAAGGGGTTTAGGAGCAGATACGCAGTATTTT. This translates into CASSEIRGLGADTQYF.

In its sample, this clone was seen once. This chain links TRBV9 with TRBJ1-1; TRBD1 matches at 7 bases. The V segment lost 0 bases and the J segment 0 bases; nucleotides outside the gene matches: 5. CDR3 size: 16 residues. From germline, CDR1 is SGDLS and CDR2 YYNGEE. The CDR3 nucleotides read TGTGCCAGCAGCGTAGAAGGGGGACAGATGAACACTGAAGCTTTCTTT. This translates into CASSVEGGQMNTEAFF.

The gene calls are TRBV11-1 and TRBJ1-5; D gene uncertain. Deletions cut 0 bases from V and 5 bases from J, with 5 bases between. The CDR3 contains 13 residues. Germline values: CDR1 SGHAT, CDR2 FQDESV (reference sequence). CDR3 bases: TGTGCCAGCAGCTTAGCCCTTTATCAGCCCCAGCATTTT. Translating gives CASSLALYQPQHF.

The table lists this clone with a count of one. The chain uses TRBV19 and TRBJ2-3; 7 bases are a match to TRBD2. Germline V gene sequence: CDR1 LNHDA, CDR2 SQIVND (reference sequence). The trim removed 4 bases at V and 3 bases at J, leaving 7 bases unmatched. The CDR3 extends over 15 amino acids. The CDR3 loop reads CASSSQRDGTDTQYF. CDR3 sequence (DNA): TGTGCCAGTAGTAGTCAGCGGGATGGTACAGATACGCAGTATTTT.

The rearrangement uses TRBV25-1 and TRBJ1-6, with 9 positions matching TRBD1. CDR3 length equals 13 residues. The V gene end was trimmed by 8 bases and the J gene end by 9 bases; junction bases not matched to a gene: 5. Per the germline V gene, CDR1 is MGHDK and CDR2 is SYGVNS. The CDR3 loop is CASGDRVSSPLHF. The DNA for the CDR3 is TGTGCCAGCGGGGACAGGGTGAGTTCACCCCTCCACTTT.

V gene TRBV28 combines with J gene TRBJ2-7, with 7 bases fitting TRBD2. J gave up 3 bases and V 5 bases, and 16 bases lay outside the gene matches. CDR1 and CDR2 from the germline V gene are MDHEN and SYDVKM. The CDR3 spans 17 residues. The CDR3 DNA is TGTGCCAGCAGTGTTCGAGGTGGGGGAGGGAGCTTCTACGAGCAGTACTTC. It encodes CASSVRGGGGSFYEQYF.